The 6 T cell receptor beta chains listed next were all sequenced from one sample in a study of control samples from healthy donors and cancer patients (dated by TCRdb to 2018 to 2020). The library was made by the immunoSEQ multiplex PCR assay. This immuneACCESS table, as held by TCRdb, lists in-frame sequences with V and J called but not all clones. Of the missing ones, under half trace to an unresolved V gene in checked studies; the others have no known cause. Across this sample there are roughly 81,000 clones, with 65% to 90% seen only once. Around a tenth of the sample is taken by the ten largest. The specimen was PBMCs. These receptors originate from a man aged 55 to 69 with head and neck cancer.

J is TRBJ2-1 and V is TRBV6-5; D not certain. The CDR3 runs to 12 residues. The ends were cut back, 6 bases at V and 5 bases at J, with 8 bases in the middle. Germline-derived CDR1 and CDR2 are MNHEY and SVGAGI. CDR3 DNA sequence: TGTGCCAGCAGCCATATCAACAATGAGCAGTTCTTC. Translated: CASSHINNEQFF.

CDR3 residues: CASSVSGPTPNYGYTF. The CDR3 DNA is TGTGCCAGCAGTGTTTCGGGGCCAACTCCTAACTATGGCTACACCTTC. V is TRBV6-1 and J is TRBJ1-2; a weak D match, TRBD1 (5 bases). CDR3 length: 16 amino acids. V gave up 4 bases and J gave up 0 bases, with 15 bases separating them. From germline, CDR1 is MNHNS and CDR2 SASEGT.

V and J are TRBV23-1 and TRBJ2-1; maybe TRBD2 (5 bases). TRBV23-1 is an ORF, and what it does is uncertain. The ends were cut back, 2 bases at V and 2 bases at J, with 16 bases in the middle. The CDR3 has 17 amino acids. The chain's CDR3 is CASSQAGCRAPYNEQFF. For the CDR3, the DNA is TGCGCCAGCAGTCAAGCGGGTTGTAGGGCCCCCTACAATGAGCAGTTCTTC.

This clone came up once. The gene calls are TRBV6-5 and TRBJ1-5; D ambiguous. Trimming removed 4 bases from V and 3 bases from J, with 7 bases in between. The CDR3 extends over 13 amino acids. Germline CDR1 and CDR2: MNHEY and SVGAGI. CDR3 coding DNA: TGTGCCAGCAGTTCCCTACCCAATCAGCCCCAGCATTTT. This translates into CASSSLPNQPQHF.

This chain connects TRBV30 to TRBJ1-3, with D perhaps TRBD1 (5 bases). Germline CDR1 GTSNPN, CDR2 SVGIG (reference sequence). V was clipped by 3 bases and J by 5 bases, with 23 bases between them. The CDR3 spans 17 residues. CDR3 region: CAWSLTTGTYYRNTIYF. The CDR3 DNA reads TGTGCCTGGAGCCTAACGACCGGGACTTACTATAGAAACACCATATATTTT.

CDR3 DNA sequence: TGTGCCAGCAGCGCCTCCCTAGCGGGAGGGGTGTACCAAGAGACCCAGTACTTC. Translation gives CASSASLAGGVYQETQYF. The chain links TRBV9 to TRBJ2-5; 12 positions agree with TRBD2. The CDR3 is 18 residues long. Germline values: CDR1 SGDLS, CDR2 YYNGEE. With V trimmed by 3 bases and J by 0 bases, 9 bases remained unmatched.